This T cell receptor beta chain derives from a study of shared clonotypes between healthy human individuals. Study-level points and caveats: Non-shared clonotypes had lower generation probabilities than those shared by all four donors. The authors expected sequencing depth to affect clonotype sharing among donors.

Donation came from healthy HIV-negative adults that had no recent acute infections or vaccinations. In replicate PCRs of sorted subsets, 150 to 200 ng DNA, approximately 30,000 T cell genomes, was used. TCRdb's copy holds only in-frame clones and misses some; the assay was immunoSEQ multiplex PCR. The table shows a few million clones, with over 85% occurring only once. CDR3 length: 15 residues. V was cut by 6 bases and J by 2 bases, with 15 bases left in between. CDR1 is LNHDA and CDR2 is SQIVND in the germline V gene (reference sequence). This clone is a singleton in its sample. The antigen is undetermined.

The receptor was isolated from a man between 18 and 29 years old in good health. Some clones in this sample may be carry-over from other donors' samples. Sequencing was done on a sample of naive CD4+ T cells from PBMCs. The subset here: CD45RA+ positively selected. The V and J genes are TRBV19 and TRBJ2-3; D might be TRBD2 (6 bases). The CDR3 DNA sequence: TGTGCCAGTAGAAATAGCGGCTCAACCACAGATACGCAGTATTTT. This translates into CASRNSGSTTDTQYF. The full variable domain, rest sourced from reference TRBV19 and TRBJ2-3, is DGGITQSPKYLFRKEGQNVTLSCEQNLNHDAMYWYRQDPGQGLRLIYYSQIVNDFQKGDIAEGYSVSREKKESFPLTVTSAQKNPTAFYLCASRNSGSTTDTQYFGPGTRLTVL.